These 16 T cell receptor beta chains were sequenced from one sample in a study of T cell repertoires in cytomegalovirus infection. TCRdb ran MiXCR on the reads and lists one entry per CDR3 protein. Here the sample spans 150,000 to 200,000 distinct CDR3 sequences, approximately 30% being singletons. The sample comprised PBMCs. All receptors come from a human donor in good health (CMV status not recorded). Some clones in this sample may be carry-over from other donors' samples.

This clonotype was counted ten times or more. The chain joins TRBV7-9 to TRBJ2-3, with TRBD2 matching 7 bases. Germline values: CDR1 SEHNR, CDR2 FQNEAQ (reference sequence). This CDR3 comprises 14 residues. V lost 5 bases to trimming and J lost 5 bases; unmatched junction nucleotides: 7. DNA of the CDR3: TGTGCCAGCAGCGCAGAAACTAGCGTAGATACGCAGTATTTT. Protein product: CASSAETSVDTQYF.

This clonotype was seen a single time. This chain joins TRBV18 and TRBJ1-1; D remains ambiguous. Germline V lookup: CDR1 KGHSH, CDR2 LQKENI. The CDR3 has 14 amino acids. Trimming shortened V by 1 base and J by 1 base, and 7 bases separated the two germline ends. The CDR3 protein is CASSPRASNTEAFF. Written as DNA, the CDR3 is TGTGCCAGCTCACCACGGGCTTCGAACACTGAAGCTTTCTTT.

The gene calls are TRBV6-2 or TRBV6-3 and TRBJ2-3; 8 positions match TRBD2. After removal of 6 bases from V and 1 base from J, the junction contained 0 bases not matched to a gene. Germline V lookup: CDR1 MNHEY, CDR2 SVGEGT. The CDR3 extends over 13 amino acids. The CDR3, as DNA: TGTGCCAGCAGACTAGCGGGCACAGATACGCAGTATTTT. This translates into CASRLAGTDTQYF.

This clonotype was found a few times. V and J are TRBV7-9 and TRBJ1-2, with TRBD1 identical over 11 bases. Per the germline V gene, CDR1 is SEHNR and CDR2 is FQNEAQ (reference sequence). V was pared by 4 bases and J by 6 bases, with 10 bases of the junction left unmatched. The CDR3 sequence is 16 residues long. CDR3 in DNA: TGTGCCAGCAGCTCCTTCCGGGACAGGGGGTCTGATGGCTACACCTTC. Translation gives CASSSFRDRGSDGYTF.

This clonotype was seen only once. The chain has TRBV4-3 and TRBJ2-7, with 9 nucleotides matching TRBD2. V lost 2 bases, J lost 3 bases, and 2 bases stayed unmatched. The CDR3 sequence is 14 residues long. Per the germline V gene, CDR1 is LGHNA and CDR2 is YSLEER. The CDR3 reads CASSQYSGSYEQYF. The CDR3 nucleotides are TGCGCCAGCAGCCAATATAGCGGGAGCTACGAGCAGTACTTC.

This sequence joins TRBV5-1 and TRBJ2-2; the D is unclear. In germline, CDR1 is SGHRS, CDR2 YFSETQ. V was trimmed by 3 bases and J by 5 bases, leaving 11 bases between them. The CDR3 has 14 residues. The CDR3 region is CASSSTSETGELFF. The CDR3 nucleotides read TGCGCCAGCAGCTCTACAAGTGAGACCGGGGAGCTGTTTTTT.

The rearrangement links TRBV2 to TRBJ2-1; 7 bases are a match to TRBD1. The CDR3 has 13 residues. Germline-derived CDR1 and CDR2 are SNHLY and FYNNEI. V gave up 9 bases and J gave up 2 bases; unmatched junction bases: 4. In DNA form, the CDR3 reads TGTGCCAGACAGGGGTCGACCTACAATGAGCAGTTCTTC. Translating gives CARQGSTYNEQFF.

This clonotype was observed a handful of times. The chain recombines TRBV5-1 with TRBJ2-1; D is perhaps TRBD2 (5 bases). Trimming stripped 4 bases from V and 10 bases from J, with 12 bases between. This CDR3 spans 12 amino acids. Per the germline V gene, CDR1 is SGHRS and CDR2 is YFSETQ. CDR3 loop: CASSPERGEQFF. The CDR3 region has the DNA TGCGCCAGCAGCCCTGAGCGAGGGGAGCAGTTCTTC. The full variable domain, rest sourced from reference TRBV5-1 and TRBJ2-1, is KAGVTQTPRYLIKTRGQQVTLSCSPISGHRSVSWYQQTPGQGLQFLFEYFSETQRNKGNFPGRFSGRQFSNSRSEMNVSTLELGDSALYLCASSPERGEQFFGPGTRLTVL.

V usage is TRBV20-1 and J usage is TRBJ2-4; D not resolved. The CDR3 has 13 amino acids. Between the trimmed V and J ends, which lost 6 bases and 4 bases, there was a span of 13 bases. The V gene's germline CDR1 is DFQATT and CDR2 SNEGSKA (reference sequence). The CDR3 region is CSACSSQKNIQYF. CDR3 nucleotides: TGCAGTGCCTGTTCCAGCCAGAAAAACATTCAGTACTTC.

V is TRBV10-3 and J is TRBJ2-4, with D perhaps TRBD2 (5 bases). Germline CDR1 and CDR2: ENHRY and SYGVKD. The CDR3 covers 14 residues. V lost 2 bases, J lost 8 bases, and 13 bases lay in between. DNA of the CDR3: TGTGCCATCAGTGAGGAGAGGCGGCGGGACATTCAGTACTTC. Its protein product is CAISEERRRDIQYF.

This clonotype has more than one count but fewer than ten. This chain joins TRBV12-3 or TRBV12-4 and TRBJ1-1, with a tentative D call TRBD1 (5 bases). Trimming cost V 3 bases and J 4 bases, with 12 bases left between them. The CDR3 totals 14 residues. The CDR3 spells CASSFGTLGTEAFF. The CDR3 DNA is TGTGCCAGCAGTTTTGGGACCCTAGGCACTGAAGCTTTCTTT.

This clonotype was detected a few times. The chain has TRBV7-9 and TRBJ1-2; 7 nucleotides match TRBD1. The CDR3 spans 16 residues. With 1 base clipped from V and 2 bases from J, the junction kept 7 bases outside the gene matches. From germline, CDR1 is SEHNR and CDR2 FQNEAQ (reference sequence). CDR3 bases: TGTGCCAGCAGCTTAGGTGGGAGACAGGGAAACTATGGCTACACCTTC. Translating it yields CASSLGGRQGNYGYTF.

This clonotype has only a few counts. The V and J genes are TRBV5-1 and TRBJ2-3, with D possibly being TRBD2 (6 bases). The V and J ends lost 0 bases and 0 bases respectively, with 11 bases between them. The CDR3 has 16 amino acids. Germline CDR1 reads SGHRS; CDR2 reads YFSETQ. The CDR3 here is CASSLAGVSSTDTQYF. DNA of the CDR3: TGCGCCAGCAGCTTGGCGGGGGTCTCTAGCACAGATACGCAGTATTTT. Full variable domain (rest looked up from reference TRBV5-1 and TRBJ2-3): KAGVTQTPRYLIKTRGQQVTLSCSPISGHRSVSWYQQTPGQGLQFLFEYFSETQRNKGNFPGRFSGRQFSNSRSEMNVSTLELGDSALYLCASSLAGVSSTDTQYFGPGTRLTVL.

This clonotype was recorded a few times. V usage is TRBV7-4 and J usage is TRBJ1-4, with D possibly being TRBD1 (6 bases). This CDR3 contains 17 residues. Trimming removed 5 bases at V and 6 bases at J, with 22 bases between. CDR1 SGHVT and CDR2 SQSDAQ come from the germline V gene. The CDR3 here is CASSPWTVPNGDEKLFF. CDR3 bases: TGTGCCAGCAGCCCCTGGACAGTACCTAACGGGGATGAAAAACTGTTTTTT.

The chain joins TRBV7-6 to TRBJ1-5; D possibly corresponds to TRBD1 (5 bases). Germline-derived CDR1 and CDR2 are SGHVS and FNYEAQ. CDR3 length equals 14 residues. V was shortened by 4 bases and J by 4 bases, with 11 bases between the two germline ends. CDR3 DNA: TGTGCCAGCAGCTCCCAAGGGGAGAATCAGCCCCAGCATTTT. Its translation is CASSSQGENQPQHF.

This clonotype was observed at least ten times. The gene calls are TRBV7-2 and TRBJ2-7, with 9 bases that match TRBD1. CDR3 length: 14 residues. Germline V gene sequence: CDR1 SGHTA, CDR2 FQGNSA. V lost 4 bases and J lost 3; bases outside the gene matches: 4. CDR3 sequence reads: CASSSGTGFYEQYF. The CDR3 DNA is TGTGCCAGCAGCTCCGGGACAGGGTTCTACGAGCAGTACTTC.